The entry below gives a single TCR beta chain sequence along with its context. Method: immunoSEQ multiplex PCR; TCRdb's copy keeps in-frame clones and lacks some. The data contain under 200,000 clones, 94% of them singletons. These data belong to a study of T cell responses to AZD1222 COVID-19 vaccine. This CDR3 spans 13 amino acids. With 4 bases removed from V and 0 bases from J, the gap between germline ends came to 6 bases. Sequences were derived from peripheral blood, sampled on day 0 of AZD1222 vaccination. The chain carries TRBV12-3 or TRBV12-4 and TRBJ1-1; D is undetermined. This clonotype originated in an adult in good health. The CDR3 nucleotides are TGTGCCAGCAGTTCCACAATGAACACTGAAGCTTTCTTT. Translated: CASSSTMNTEAFF.